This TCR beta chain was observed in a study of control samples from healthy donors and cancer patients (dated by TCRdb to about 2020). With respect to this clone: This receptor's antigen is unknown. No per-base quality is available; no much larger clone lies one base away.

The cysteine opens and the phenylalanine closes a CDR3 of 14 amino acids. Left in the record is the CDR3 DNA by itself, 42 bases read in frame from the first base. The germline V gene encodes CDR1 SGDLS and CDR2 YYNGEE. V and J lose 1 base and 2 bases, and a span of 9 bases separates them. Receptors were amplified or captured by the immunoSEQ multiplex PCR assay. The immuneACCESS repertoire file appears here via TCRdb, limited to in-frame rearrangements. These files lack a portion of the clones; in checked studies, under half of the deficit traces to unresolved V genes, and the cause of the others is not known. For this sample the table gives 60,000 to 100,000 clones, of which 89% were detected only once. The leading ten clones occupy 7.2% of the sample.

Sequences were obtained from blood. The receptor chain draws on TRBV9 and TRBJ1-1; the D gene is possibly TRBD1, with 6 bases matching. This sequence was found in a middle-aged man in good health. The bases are TGTGCCAGCAGCGTAAGGGACACAAACACTGAAGCTTTCTTT. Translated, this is CASSVRDTNTEAFF.